A selection of T cell receptor beta chains follows, all from one sample in a study of blood T cell repertoires in COVID-19. Libraries were prepared by immunoSEQ multiplex PCR; TCRdb keeps only in-frame clonotypes and omits some of them. The data contain a few hundred thousand clones, 89% of them singletons. The specimen was peripheral blood. The receptors come from an older woman with acute or convalescent COVID-19. Each CDR3 is given without its conserved first and last residue.

v_call: TRBV28; j_call: TRBJ1-1; cdr3_aa: ASSPPSGRGNTEAF
v_call: TRBV3-1/TRBV3-2; j_call: TRBJ1-1; cdr3_aa: ASSARQGMSEAF
v_call: TRBV20-1; j_call: TRBJ1-2; cdr3_aa: SAPSRSGYT
v_call: TRBV4-2; j_call: TRBJ2-7; cdr3_aa: ASSQGGTGSGEQY
v_call: TRBV19; j_call: TRBJ1-2; cdr3_aa: ASSIGTGSTGYGYT
v_call: TRBV2; j_call: TRBJ2-7; cdr3_aa: ASSDGQGPYEQY
v_call: TRBV19; j_call: TRBJ2-3; cdr3_aa: ASSIGRGLLAGGRNPDTQY
v_call: TRBV4-3; j_call: TRBJ2-3; cdr3_aa: ASSQEARGFGAQY
v_call: TRBV27; j_call: TRBJ1-1; cdr3_aa: ASRVLGTGDTEAF
v_call: TRBV11-2; j_call: TRBJ1-1; cdr3_aa: ASSPGPTTDTEAF
v_call: TRBV28; j_call: TRBJ1-3; cdr3_aa: ATRRPGGGNTIY
v_call: TRBV7-9; j_call: TRBJ2-1; cdr3_aa: ASSLGTRDEQF
v_call: TRBV5-4; j_call: TRBJ2-5; cdr3_aa: ASSSPGQETQY
v_call: TRBV7-2; j_call: TRBJ1-1; cdr3_aa: ASSLGDRGHTEAF
v_call: TRBV7-5; j_call: TRBJ1-1; cdr3_aa: VRSLLQGLTVEAF
v_call: TRBV30; j_call: TRBJ1-1; cdr3_aa: ACPRRTGNTEAF
v_call: TRBV2; j_call: TRBJ2-5; cdr3_aa: ASSEPSGGRYQETQY
v_call: TRBV28; j_call: TRBJ1-4; cdr3_aa: ASIPGGATNEKLF
v_call: TRBV2; j_call: TRBJ2-7; cdr3_aa: ARSPGRDYEQY
v_call: TRBV28; j_call: TRBJ1-5; cdr3_aa: ASRTGQGPNQPQH
v_call: TRBV5-4; j_call: TRBJ1-5; cdr3_aa: ASSLFPENQPQH
v_call: TRBV6-2/TRBV6-3; j_call: TRBJ2-1; cdr3_aa: ASSSTARGNEQF
v_call: TRBV9; j_call: TRBJ1-3; cdr3_aa: ASSAHRGSSGNTIY
v_call: TRBV6-5; j_call: TRBJ1-1; cdr3_aa: ASSQGNTEAF
v_call: TRBV5-6; j_call: TRBJ2-7; cdr3_aa: ASSLLGTSGMGEQY
v_call: TRBV5-5; j_call: TRBJ1-5; cdr3_aa: ASSLVPGDQPQH
v_call: TRBV5-1; j_call: TRBJ1-6; cdr3_aa: ASNLGQSNSPLH
v_call: TRBV12-3/TRBV12-4; j_call: TRBJ1-5; cdr3_aa: ASSFGSQPQH
v_call: TRBV2; j_call: TRBJ2-7; cdr3_aa: ASEDGRAYEQY
v_call: TRBV7-2; j_call: TRBJ2-1; cdr3_aa: ASSKTGGGEQF
v_call: TRBV18; j_call: TRBJ2-7; cdr3_aa: ASSPGTGPYEQY
v_call: TRBV28; j_call: TRBJ1-6; cdr3_aa: ASSPLIQEQNSPLH
v_call: TRBV4-1; j_call: TRBJ2-7; cdr3_aa: ASSQDVGDSLYEQY
v_call: TRBV5-1; j_call: TRBJ1-4; cdr3_aa: ASSLAPRDGREKLF
v_call: TRBV25-1; j_call: TRBJ1-2; cdr3_aa: ASSRGDGYT
v_call: TRBV7-6; j_call: TRBJ2-2; cdr3_aa: ASRGTRGLAGVMNTGELF
v_call: TRBV18; j_call: TRBJ1-3; cdr3_aa: ASSPVVALSSGNTIY
v_call: TRBV19; j_call: TRBJ2-1; cdr3_aa: ASSIRGLGGEQF
v_call: TRBV20-1; j_call: TRBJ1-6; cdr3_aa: SASRGGRNSPLH
v_call: TRBV15; j_call: TRBJ2-2; cdr3_aa: ATSRVGRVNTGELF
v_call: TRBV28; j_call: TRBJ1-1; cdr3_aa: AGGGGTEAF
v_call: TRBV2; j_call: TRBJ1-2; cdr3_aa: ASSVGTANGYT
v_call: TRBV28; j_call: TRBJ2-7; cdr3_aa: ASSFRDRGGYEQY
v_call: TRBV4-3; j_call: TRBJ1-1; cdr3_aa: ASSQDLAWNTEAF
v_call: TRBV4-2; j_call: TRBJ2-7; cdr3_aa: ASSQTASLTYEQY
v_call: TRBV5-5; j_call: TRBJ2-5; cdr3_aa: ASSLGGSETQY
v_call: TRBV4-3; j_call: TRBJ1-1; cdr3_aa: ASSFGQGGTEAF
v_call: TRBV5-1; j_call: TRBJ1-5; cdr3_aa: ASSPGGTSRQPQH
v_call: TRBV7-2; j_call: TRBJ2-7; cdr3_aa: ASSLGLAGVDEQY
v_call: TRBV18; j_call: TRBJ2-1; cdr3_aa: ASSPTKMTGVNEQF
v_call: TRBV2; j_call: TRBJ1-4; cdr3_aa: ASSERDRGGEKLF
v_call: TRBV29-1; j_call: TRBJ2-7; cdr3_aa: SVGLGPNSYEQY
v_call: TRBV9; j_call: TRBJ2-1; cdr3_aa: ASSPRLAGDNEQF
v_call: TRBV9; j_call: TRBJ1-5; cdr3_aa: ASSQPQRSSEEVSNQPQH
v_call: TRBV30; j_call: TRBJ1-1; cdr3_aa: AWTWRGAPNTEAF
v_call: TRBV5-3; j_call: TRBJ1-2; cdr3_aa: ARTINYGYT
v_call: TRBV5-6; j_call: TRBJ1-2; cdr3_aa: ASSPQGYGYT
v_call: TRBV28; j_call: TRBJ1-6; cdr3_aa: ASVQGSRNSPLH
v_call: TRBV7-2; j_call: TRBJ1-5; cdr3_aa: ASSLSSSSNQPQH
v_call: TRBV25-1; j_call: TRBJ1-2; cdr3_aa: ASGGGTYGYT